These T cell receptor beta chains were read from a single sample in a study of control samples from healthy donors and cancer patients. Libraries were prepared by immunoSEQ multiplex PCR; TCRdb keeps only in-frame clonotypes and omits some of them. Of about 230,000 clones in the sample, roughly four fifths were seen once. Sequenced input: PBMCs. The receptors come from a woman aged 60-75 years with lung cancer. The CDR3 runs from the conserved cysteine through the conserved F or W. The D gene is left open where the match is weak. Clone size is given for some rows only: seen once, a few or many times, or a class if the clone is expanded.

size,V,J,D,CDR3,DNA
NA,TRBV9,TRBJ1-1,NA,CASSVGEGRFGTEAFF,TGTGCCAGCAGCGTAGGAGAGGGGAGGTTTGGCACTGAAGCTTTCTTT
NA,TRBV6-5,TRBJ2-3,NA,CASRRGTRMLDTQYF,TGTGCCAGCAGACGCGGGACGAGGATGTTAGATACGCAGTATTTT
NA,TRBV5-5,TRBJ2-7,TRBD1,CASSWDSHSYEQYF,TGTGCCAGCAGCTGGGACAGTCACTCCTACGAGCAGTACTTC
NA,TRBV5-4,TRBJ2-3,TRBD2,CASSQIAGGVRDTQYF,TGTGCCAGCAGCCAAATAGCGGGGGGCGTCCGAGATACGCAGTATTTT
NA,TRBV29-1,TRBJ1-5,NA,CSVTRVLSNQPQHF,TGCAGCGTTACTCGGGTCCTTAGCAATCAGCCCCAGCATTTT
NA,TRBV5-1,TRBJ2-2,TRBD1,CASSLRRDRGVNTGELFF,TGCGCCAGCAGCTTGCGCCGGGACAGGGGGGTGAACACCGGGGAGCTGTTTTTT
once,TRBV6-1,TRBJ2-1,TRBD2,CASSDTSGGNEQFF,TGTGCCAGCAGTGACACTAGCGGGGGCAATGAGCAGTTCTTC
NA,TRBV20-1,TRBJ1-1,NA,CSARGDTEAFF,TGCAGTGCTAGGGGCGACACTGAAGCTTTCTTT
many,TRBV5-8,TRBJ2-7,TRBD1,CASREGQVVGHEQYF,TGTGCCAGCAGGGAGGGACAGGTCGTCGGACACGAGCAGTACTTC
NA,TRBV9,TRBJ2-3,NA,CASSVGGTDTQYF,TGTGCCAGCAGCGTAGGGGGAACAGATACGCAGTATTTT
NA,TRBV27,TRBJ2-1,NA,CASSFWTTRDEQFF,TGTGCCAGCAGTTTCTGGACTACCCGGGATGAGCAGTTCTTC
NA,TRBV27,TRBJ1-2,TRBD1,CASSTTRTGIIGYTF,TGTGCCAGCAGCACTACCAGGACAGGGATTATCGGCTACACCTTC
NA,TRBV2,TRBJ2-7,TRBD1,CASSEETGTSYEQYF,TGTGCCAGCAGTGAAGAGACAGGGACCTCCTACGAGCAGTACTTC
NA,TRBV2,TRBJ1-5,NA,CASCREGNSNQPQHF,TGTGCCAGCTGCCGGGAGGGGAATAGCAATCAGCCCCAGCATTTT
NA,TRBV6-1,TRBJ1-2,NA,CASSEGTDLYGYTF,TGTGCCAGCAGTGAAGGTACAGACCTCTATGGCTACACCTTC
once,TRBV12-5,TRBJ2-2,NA,CASGPRQGRATGELFF,TGTGCTAGTGGTCCCCGACAGGGGAGGGCCACCGGGGAGCTGTTTTTT
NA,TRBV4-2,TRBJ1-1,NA,CASSQEQSGTEAFF,TGTGCCAGCAGCCAAGAGCAATCAGGGACTGAAGCTTTCTTT
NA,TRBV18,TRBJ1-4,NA,CASSLIGTSTNEKLFF,TGTGCCAGCTCACTCATCGGGACATCAACTAATGAAAAACTGTTTTTT
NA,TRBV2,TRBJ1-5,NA,CASNIQGNQPQHF,TGTGCCAGCAATATACAGGGAAATCAGCCCCAGCATTTT
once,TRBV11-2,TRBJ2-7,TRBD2,CASSLGLAGGEQYF,TGTGCCAGCAGCTTAGGTTTGGCGGGGGGCGAGCAGTACTTC
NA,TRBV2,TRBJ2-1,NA,CASSVTEYNEQFF,TGTGCCAGCAGTGTTACTGAATACAATGAGCAGTTCTTC
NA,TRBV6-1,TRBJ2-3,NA,CASSEIGGSTDTQYF,TGTGCCAGCAGTGAAATTGGCGGAAGCACAGATACGCAGTATTTT
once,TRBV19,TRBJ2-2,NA,CASSMRDGPTGELFF,TGTGCCAGTAGTATGAGGGACGGACCCACCGGGGAGCTGTTTTTT
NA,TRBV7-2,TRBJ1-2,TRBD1,CASSLEQGGYGYTF,TGTGCCAGCAGCTTAGAGCAGGGGGGCTATGGCTACACCTTC
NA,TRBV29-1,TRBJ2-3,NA,CSVSTANTDTQYF,TGCAGCGTTTCGACAGCAAACACAGATACGCAGTATTTT
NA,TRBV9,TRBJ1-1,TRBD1,CASSADRGRDTEAFF,TGTGCCAGCAGCGCGGACAGGGGCCGGGACACTGAAGCTTTCTTT
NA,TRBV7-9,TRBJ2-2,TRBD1,CASSYIPGQGRGSGELFF,TGTGCCAGCAGCTATATACCGGGACAGGGGCGCGGGAGCGGGGAGCTGTTTTTT
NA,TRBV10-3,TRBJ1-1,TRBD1,CAISGQGVGNTEAFF,TGTGCCATCAGTGGACAGGGGGTAGGGAACACTGAAGCTTTCTTT
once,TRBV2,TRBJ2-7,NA,CASSPSVGRWEQYF,TGTGCCAGCAGTCCTAGCGTCGGGCGCTGGGAGCAGTACTTC
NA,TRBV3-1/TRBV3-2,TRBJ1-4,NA,CASKKATNEKLFF,TGTGCCAGTAAAAAAGCAACTAATGAAAAACTGTTTTTT
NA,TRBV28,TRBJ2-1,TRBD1,CASSSPIGDRGPYNEQFF,TGTGCCAGCAGTTCTCCGATAGGGGACAGGGGGCCATACAATGAGCAGTTCTTC
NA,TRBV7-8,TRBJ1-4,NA,CASSPREMLGEKLFF,TGTGCCAGCAGCCCGCGGGAGATGTTGGGCGAAAAACTGTTTTTT
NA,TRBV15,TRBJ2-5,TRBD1,CATSPRQGQTQYF,TGTGCCACCAGCCCGAGACAGGGCCAGACCCAGTACTTC
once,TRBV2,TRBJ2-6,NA,CASSFTAPAAGANVLTF,TGTGCCAGCAGTTTTACAGCCCCAGCAGCTGGGGCCAACGTCCTGACTTTC
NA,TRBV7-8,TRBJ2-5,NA,CASSLGGARGSGQETQYF,TGTGCCAGCAGCTTAGGAGGGGCTAGAGGGTCAGGGCAAGAGACCCAGTACTTC
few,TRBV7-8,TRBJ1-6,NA,CASKSLPTGSNSPLHF,TGTGCCAGCAAGAGCTTACCGACAGGCTCTAATTCACCCCTCCACTTT
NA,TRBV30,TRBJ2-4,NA,CAWEGSVKNIQYF,TGTGCCTGGGAGGGGTCAGTCAAAAACATTCAGTACTTC
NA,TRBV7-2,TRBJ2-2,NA,CASSLALTSGELFF,TGTGCCAGCAGCTTAGCGCTGACATCCGGGGAGCTGTTTTTT
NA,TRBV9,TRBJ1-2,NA,CASSVGGWGYTF,TGTGCCAGCAGCGTAGGGGGTTGGGGCTACACCTTC
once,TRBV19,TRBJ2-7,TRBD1,CASSVLQGNGEQYF,TGTGCCAGTAGTGTCCTACAGGGGAACGGCGAGCAGTACTTC
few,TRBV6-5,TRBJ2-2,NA,CASSYKGHPNTGELFF,TGTGCCAGCAGTTACAAGGGACACCCGAACACCGGGGAGCTGTTTTTT
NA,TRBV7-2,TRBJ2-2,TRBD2,CASNQQGLAGYLGGELFF,TGTGCCAGTAACCAACAAGGACTAGCGGGATATTTAGGCGGGGAGCTGTTTTTT
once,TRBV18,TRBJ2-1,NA,CASSLRGRGQNEQFF,TGTGCCAGCTCACTTAGGGGCAGGGGCCAAAATGAGCAGTTCTTC
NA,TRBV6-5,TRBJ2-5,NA,CASSYRTRQETQYF,TGTGCCAGCAGTTACAGAACCCGGCAAGAGACCCAGTACTTC
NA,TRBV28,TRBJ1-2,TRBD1,CASSLAGTTGAREYGYTF,TGTGCCAGCAGTTTAGCGGGAACAACAGGGGCGAGAGAGTATGGCTACACCTTC
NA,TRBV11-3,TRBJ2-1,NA,CASSGGGFNEQFF,TGTGCCAGCAGCGGGGGCGGGTTCAATGAGCAGTTCTTC
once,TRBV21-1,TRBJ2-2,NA,CASSNRVRDEGTGELFF,TGTGCCAGCAGCAATCGGGTCAGGGACGAGGGTACCGGGGAGCTGTTTTTT
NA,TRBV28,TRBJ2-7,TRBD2,CASSTRGGAGNYEQYF,TGTGCCAGCAGTACCCGGGGAGGGGCAGGGAACTACGAGCAGTACTTC
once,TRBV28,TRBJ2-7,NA,CASRAPPTYEQYF,TGTGCCAGCAGGGCCCCCCCGACCTACGAGCAGTACTTC
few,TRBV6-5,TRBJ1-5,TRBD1,CASNPGTGGNQPQHF,TGTGCCAGCAATCCGGGGACAGGGGGAAATCAGCCCCAGCATTTT
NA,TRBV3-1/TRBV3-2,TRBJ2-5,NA,CASSQGGKWETQYF,TGTGCCAGCAGCCAAGGAGGGAAGTGGGAGACCCAGTACTTC
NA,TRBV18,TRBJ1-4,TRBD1,CASSSQGAPGEKLFF,TGTGCCAGCTCATCACAGGGGGCGCCGGGTGAAAAACTGTTTTTT
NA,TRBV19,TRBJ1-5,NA,CASTRKSGTSNQPQHF,TGTGCCAGTACCAGAAAGTCGGGGACTAGCAATCAGCCCCAGCATTTT
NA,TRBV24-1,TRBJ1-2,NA,CATSEPATGGYTF,TGTGCCACCAGTGAGCCAGCCACTGGGGGCTACACCTTC
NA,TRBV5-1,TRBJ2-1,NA,CASSISDEQFF,TGCGCCAGCAGCATTTCGGATGAGCAGTTCTTC
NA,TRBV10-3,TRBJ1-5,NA,CAISVAENQPQHF,TGTGCCATCAGTGTGGCAGAGAATCAGCCCCAGCATTTT
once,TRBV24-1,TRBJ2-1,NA,CATSDLGDTKIGQFF,TGTGCCACCAGTGATCTAGGGGACACTAAAATCGGGCAGTTCTTC